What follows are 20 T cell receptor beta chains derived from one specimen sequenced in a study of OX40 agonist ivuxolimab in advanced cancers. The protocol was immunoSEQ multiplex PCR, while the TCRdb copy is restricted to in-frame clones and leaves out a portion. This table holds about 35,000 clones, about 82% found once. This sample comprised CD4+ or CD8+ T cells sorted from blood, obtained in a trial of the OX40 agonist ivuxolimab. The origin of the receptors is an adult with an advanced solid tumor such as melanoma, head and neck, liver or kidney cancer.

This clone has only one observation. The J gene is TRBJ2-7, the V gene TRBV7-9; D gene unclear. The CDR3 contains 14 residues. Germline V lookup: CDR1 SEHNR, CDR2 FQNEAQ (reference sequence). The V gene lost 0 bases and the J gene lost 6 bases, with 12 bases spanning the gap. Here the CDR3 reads CASSLATNSGEQYF. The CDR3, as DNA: TGTGCCAGCAGCTTAGCCACTAACTCTGGCGAGCAGTACTTC. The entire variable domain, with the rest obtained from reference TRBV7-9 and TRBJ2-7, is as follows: DTGVSQNPRHKITKRGQNVTFRCDPISEHNRLYWYRQTLGQGPEFLTYFQNEAQLEKSRLLSDRFSAERPKGSFSTLEIQRTEQGDSAMYLCASSLATNSGEQYFGPGTRLTVT.

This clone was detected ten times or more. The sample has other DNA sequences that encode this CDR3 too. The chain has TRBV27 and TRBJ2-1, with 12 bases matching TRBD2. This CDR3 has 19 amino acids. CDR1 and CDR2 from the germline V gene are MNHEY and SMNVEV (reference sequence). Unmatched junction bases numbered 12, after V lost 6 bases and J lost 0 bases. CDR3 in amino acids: CASRRTSGVSLSSYNEQFF. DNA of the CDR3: TGTGCCAGCAGGCGGACTAGCGGGGTTTCCCTGAGCTCCTACAATGAGCAGTTCTTC.

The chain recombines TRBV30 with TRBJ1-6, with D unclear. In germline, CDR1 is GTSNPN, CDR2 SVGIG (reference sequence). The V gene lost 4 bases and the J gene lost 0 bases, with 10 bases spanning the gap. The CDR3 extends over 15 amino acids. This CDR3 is CAWKVTSSYNSPLHF. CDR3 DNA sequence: TGTGCCTGGAAGGTGACGAGCTCCTATAATTCACCCCTCCACTTT.

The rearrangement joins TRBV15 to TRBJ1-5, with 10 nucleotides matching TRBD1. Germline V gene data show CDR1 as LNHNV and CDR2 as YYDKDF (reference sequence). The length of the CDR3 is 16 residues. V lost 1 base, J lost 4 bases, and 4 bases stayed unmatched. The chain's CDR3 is CATSRGPGQGNQPQHF. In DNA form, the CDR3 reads TGTGCCACCAGCAGAGGACCGGGACAGGGGAATCAGCCCCAGCATTTT.

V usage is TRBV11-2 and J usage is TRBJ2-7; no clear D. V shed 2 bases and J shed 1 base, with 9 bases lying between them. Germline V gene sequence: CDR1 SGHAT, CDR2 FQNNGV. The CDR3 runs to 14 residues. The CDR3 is CASSLIPISYEQYF. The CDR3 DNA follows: TGTGCCAGCAGCTTAATCCCGATTTCCTACGAGCAGTACTTC.

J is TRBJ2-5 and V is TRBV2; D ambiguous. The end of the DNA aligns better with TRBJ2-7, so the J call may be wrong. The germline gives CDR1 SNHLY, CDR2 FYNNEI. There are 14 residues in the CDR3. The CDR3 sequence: CASSDQVESYEQYF. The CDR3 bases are TGTGCCAGCAGTGACCAGGTCGAGTCCTACGAGCAGTACTTC.

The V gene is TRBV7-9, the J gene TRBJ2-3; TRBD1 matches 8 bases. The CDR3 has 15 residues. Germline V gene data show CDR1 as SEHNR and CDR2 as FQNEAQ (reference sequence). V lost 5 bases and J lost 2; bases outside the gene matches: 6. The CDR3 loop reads CASSGQGAPTDTQYF. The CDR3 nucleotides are TGTGCCAGCAGCGGACAGGGAGCCCCCACAGATACGCAGTATTTT.

The CDR3 DNA follows: TGTGCCAGCACCCGGGCAGGGGTCGATTCATTCGGCGAGACCATATATTTT. This sequence encodes CASTRAGVDSFGETIYF. The V and J genes are TRBV7-9 and TRBJ1-3; tentative D call: TRBD1 (6 bases). CDR1 and CDR2 (germline): SEHNR, FQNEAQ (reference sequence). V gave up 7 bases and J gave up 10 bases, with 29 bases separating them. CDR3 length: 17 amino acids.

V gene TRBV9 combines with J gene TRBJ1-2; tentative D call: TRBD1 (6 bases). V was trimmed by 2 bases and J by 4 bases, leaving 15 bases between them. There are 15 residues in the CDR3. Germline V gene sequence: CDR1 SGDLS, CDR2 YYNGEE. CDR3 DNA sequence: TGTGCCAGCAGCGTGGGGGGCGGTAGCATCTATGGCTACACCTTC. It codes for CASSVGGGSIYGYTF.

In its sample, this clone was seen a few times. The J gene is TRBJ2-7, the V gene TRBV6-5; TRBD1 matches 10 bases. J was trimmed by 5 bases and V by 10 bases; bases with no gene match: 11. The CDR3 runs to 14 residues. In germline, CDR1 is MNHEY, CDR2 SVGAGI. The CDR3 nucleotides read TGTGCCATCACCCCGGGGGACAGGGGCCACGAGCAGTACTTC. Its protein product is CAITPGDRGHEQYF.

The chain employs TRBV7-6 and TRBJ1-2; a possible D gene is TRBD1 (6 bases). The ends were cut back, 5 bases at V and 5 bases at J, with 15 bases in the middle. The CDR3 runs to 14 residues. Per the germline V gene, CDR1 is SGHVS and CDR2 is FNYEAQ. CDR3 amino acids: CASSPSGTSYGYTF. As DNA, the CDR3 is TGTGCCAGCAGCCCGTCGGGGACAAGTTATGGCTACACCTTC.

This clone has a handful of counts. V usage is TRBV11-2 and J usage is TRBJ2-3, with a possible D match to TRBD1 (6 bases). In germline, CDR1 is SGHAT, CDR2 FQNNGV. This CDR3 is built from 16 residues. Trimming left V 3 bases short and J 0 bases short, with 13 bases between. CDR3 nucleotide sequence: TGTGCCAGCAGCTTTGGGGGCGGAGAAAGCACAGATACGCAGTATTTT. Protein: CASSFGGGESTDTQYF.

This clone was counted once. This chain's CDR3 is CASSELGSQETQYF. The CDR3 DNA follows: TGTGCCAGCAGTGAATTGGGTAGCCAGGAGACCCAGTACTTC. This rearrangement joins TRBV25-1 to TRBJ2-5; D unresolved. The ends were cut back, 1 base at V and 5 bases at J, with 11 bases in the middle. The length of the CDR3 is 14 residues. Germline V lookup: CDR1 MGHDK, CDR2 SYGVNS.

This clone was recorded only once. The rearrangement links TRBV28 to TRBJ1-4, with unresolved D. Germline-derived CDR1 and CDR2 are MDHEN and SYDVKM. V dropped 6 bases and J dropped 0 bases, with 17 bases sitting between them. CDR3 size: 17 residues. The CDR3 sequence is CASRVSQVGATNEKLFF. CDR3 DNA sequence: TGTGCCAGCAGGGTATCGCAAGTAGGTGCAACTAATGAAAAACTGTTTTTT.

CDR3 sequence reads: CASSYPGQGAYEQYF. CDR3 bases: TGTGCCAGCAGTTATCCGGGACAGGGGGCCTACGAGCAGTACTTC. This rearrangement joins TRBV7-9 to TRBJ2-7; 11 nucleotides agree with TRBD1. The V and J ends lost 6 bases and 2 bases, in that order; junction bases with no gene match: 6. Germline loops: CDR1 SEHNR, CDR2 FQNEAQ (reference sequence). The CDR3 consists of 15 residues.

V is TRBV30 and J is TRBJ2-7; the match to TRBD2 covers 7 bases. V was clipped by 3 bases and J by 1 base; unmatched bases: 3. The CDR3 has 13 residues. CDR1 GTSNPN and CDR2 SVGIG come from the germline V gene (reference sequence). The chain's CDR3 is CAWRGGASYEQYF. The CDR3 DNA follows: TGTGCCTGGAGGGGAGGGGCTTCCTACGAGCAGTACTTC.

CDR3 amino acids: CASSSHGDTQYF. The DNA for the CDR3 is TGTGCCAGCAGTTCCCACGGTGATACGCAGTATTTT. This rearrangement joins TRBV27 to TRBJ2-3, with D unclear. In germline, CDR1 is MNHEY, CDR2 SMNVEV (reference sequence). This CDR3 region has 12 residues. Trimming cost V 4 bases and J 6 bases, with 8 bases left between them.

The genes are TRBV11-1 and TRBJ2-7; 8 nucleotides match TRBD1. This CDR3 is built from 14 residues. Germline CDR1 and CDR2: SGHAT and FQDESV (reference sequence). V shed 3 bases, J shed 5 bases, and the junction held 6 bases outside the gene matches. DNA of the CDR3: TGTGCCAGCAGCTTTGAGACAGGGGACCACGAGCAGTACTTC. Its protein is CASSFETGDHEQYF.

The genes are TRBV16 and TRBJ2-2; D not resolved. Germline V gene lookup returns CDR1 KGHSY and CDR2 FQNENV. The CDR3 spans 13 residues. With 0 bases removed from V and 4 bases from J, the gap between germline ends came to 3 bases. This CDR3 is CASSQSVTGELFF. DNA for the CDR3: TGTGCCAGCAGCCAATCGGTCACCGGGGAGCTGTTTTTT. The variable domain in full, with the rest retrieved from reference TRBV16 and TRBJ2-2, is GEEVAQTPKHLVRGEGQKAKLYCAPIKGHSYVFWYQQVLKNEFKFLISFQNENVFDETGMPKERFSAKCLPNSPCSLEIQATKLEDSAVYFCASSQSVTGELFFGEGSRLTVL.

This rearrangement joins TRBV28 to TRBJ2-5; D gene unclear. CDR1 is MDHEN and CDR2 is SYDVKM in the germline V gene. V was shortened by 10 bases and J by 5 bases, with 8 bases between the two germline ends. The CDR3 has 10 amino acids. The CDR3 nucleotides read TGTGCCACCTGGTTGGAGACCCAGTACTTC. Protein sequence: CATWLETQYF.